Reported below is one TCR beta chain. The sample belongs to a study of cytomegalovirus exposure and HLA in healthy donors. J was trimmed by 0 bases and V by 4 bases; bases with no gene match: 9. The CDR3 contains 16 residues. Germline V gives CDR1 SGHDT, CDR2 YYEEEE. Vbeta (60) and Jbeta (13) primers were used in the PCR. Generated by immunoSEQ multiplex PCR, the TCRdb table keeps only in-frame clones and is missing some. The data hold about 160,000 clones, with roughly four fifths observed a single time. The chain employs TRBV5-6 and TRBJ1-2; TRBD1 matches at 7 bases. The TCR comes from a man aged 55 to 70 in good health and CMV-seronegative. The sequencing input was PBMCs. The CDR3 DNA reads as TGTGCCAGCAGCCCGGAGCCTACAGGGGCTAACTATGGCTACACCTTC. It is translated as CASSPEPTGANYGYTF.